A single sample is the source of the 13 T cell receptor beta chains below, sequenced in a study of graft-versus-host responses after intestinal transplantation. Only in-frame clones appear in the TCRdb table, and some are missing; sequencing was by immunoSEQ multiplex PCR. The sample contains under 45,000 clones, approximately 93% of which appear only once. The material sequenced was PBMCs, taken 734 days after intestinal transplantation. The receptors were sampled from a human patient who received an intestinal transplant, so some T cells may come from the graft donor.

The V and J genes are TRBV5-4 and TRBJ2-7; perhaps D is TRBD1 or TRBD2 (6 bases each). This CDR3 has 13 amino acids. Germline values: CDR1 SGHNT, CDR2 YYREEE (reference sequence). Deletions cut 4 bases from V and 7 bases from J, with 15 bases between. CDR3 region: CASSRWGADEQYF. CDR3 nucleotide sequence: TGTGCCAGCAGCCGATGGGGGGCGGATGAGCAGTACTTC.

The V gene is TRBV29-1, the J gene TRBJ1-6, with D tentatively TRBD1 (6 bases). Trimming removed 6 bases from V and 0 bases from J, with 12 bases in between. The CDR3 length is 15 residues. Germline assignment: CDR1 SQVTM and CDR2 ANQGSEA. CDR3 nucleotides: TGCAGCGTGAAAGGGGGGAGCTCCTATAATTCACCCCTCCACTTT. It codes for CSVKGGSSYNSPLHF.

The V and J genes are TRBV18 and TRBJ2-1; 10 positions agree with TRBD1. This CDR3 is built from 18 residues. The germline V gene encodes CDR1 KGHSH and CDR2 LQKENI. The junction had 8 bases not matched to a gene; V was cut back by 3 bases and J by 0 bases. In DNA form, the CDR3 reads TGTGCCAGCTCACCCTTCGGGGGACAGGGGAGCTCCTACAATGAGCAGTTCTTC. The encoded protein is CASSPFGGQGSSYNEQFF.

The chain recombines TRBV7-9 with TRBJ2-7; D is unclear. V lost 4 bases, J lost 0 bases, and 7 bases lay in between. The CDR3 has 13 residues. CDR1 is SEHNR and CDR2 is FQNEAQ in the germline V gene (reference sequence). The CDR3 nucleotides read TGTGCCAGCAGCTCGTACAACTCCTACGAGCAGTACTTC. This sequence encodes CASSSYNSYEQYF.

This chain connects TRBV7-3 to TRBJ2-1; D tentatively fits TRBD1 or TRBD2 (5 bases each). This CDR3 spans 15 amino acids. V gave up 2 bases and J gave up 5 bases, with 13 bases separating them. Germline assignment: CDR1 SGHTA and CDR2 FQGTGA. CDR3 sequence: CASSLVGTNHNEQFF. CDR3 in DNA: TGTGCCAGCAGCTTAGTAGGGACCAATCACAATGAGCAGTTCTTC.

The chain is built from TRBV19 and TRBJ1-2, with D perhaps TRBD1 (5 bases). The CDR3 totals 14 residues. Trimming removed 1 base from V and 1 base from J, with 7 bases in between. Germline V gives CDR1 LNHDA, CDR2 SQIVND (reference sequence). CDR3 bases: TGTGCCAGTAGTATAGGGACAAATAACTATGGCTACACCTTC. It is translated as CASSIGTNNYGYTF.

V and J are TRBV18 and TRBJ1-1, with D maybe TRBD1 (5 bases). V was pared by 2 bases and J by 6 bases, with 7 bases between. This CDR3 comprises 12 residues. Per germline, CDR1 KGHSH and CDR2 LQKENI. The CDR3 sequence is CASSPDSAEAFF. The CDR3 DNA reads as TGTGCCAGCTCACCAGACAGTGCTGAAGCTTTCTTT.

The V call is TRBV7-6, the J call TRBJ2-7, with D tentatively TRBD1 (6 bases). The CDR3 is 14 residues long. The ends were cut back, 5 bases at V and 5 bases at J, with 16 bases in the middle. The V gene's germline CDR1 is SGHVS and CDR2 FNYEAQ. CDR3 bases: TGTGCCAGCAGCCCCCATGAAACAGGGAACGAGCAGTACTTC. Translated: CASSPHETGNEQYF.

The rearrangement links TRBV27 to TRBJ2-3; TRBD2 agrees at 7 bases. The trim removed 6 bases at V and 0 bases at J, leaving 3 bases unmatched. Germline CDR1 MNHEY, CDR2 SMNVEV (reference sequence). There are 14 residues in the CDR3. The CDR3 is CASSRAGSTDTQYF. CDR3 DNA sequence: TGTGCCAGCAGCCGAGCGGGAAGCACAGATACGCAGTATTTT.

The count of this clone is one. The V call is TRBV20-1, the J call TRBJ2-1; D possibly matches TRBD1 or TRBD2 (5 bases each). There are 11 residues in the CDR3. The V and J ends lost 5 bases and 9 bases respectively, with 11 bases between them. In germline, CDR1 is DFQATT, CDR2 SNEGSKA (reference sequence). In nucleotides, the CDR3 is TGCAGTGCTGTCGACAGCGGTGAGCAGTTCTTC. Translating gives CSAVDSGEQFF.

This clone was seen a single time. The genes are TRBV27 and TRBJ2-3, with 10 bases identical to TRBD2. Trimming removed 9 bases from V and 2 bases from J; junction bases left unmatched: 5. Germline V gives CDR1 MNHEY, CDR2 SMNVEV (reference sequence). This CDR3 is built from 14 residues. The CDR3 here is CASSGLAATDTQYF. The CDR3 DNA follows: TGTGCCAGTTCCGGACTAGCGGCCACAGATACGCAGTATTTT.

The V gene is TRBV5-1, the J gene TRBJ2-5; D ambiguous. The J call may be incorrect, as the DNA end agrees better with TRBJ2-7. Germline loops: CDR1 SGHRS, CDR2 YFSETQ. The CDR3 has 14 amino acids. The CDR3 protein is CASRPGSSSYEQYF. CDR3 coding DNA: TGCGCCAGCAGGCCGGGCTCAAGCTCCTACGAGCAGTACTTC.

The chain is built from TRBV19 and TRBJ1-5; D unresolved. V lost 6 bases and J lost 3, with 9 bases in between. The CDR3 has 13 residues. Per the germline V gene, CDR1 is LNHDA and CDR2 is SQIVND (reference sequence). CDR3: CASSPGFNQPQHF. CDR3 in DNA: TGTGCCAGTAGCCCCGGATTCAATCAGCCCCAGCATTTT.